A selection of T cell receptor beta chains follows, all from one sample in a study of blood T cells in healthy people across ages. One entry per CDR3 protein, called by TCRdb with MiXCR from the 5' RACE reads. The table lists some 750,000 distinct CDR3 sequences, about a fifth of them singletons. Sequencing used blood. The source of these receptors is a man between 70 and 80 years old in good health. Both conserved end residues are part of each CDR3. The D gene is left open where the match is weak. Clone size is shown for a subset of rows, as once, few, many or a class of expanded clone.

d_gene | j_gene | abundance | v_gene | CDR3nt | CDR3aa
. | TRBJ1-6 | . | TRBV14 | TGTGCCAGCAGCCGACGGACGGGACTCAATTCACCCCTCCACTTT | CASSRRTGLNSPLHF
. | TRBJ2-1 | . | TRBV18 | TGTGCCAGCTCGGAGGAAGGGGGCAATGAGCAGTTCTTC | CASSEEGGNEQFF
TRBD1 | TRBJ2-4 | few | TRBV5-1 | TGCGCCAGCAGCCTGACAGGGGCCGTGGACATTCAGTACTTC | CASSLTGAVDIQYF
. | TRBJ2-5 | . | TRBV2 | TGTGCCAGCAGTGAAAACAGGGATGATGAGACCCAGTACTTC | CASSENRDDETQYF
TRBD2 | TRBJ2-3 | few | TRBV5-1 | TGCGCCAGCAGCGTTTTAGCGGGGATTAGCACAGATACGCAGTATTTT | CASSVLAGISTDTQYF
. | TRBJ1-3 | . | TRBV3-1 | TGTGCCAGCAGCCAAGGTCGACAGTCCTCGAGGTCTGGAAACACCATATATTTT | CASSQGRQSSRSGNTIYF
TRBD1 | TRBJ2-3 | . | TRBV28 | TGTGCCACCTCTCCTTGGACAGGGGGAAAAGATACGCAGTATTTT | CATSPWTGGKDTQYF
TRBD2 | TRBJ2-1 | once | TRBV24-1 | TGTGCCACCAGTGACACAGGGGGACTAGCGGGAGGGCCTAAGAATGAGCAGTTCTTC | CATSDTGGLAGGPKNEQFF
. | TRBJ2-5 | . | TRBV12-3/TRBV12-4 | TGTGCCAGCAGTGGGAGCGGCAAGACCCAGTACTTC | CASSGSGKTQYF
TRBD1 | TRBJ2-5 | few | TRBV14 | TGTGCCAGCAGCCAAGTTAGGGGGCGAGAGACCCAGTACTTC | CASSQVRGRETQYF
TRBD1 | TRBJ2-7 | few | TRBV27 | TGTGCCAGCGGTCACCGGGACAGGGGATACGAGCAGTACTTC | CASGHRDRGYEQYF
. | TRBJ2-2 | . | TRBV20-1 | TGCAGTGCTAGAGTTTGGACTGGTACGAACACCGGGGAGCTGTTTTTT | CSARVWTGTNTGELFF
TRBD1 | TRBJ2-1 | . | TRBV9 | TGTGCCAGCAGCCAAGGGGGCGTTTACAATGAGCAGTTCTTC | CASSQGGVYNEQFF
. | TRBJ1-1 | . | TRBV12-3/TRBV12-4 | TGTGCCAGCAGTTTACGGGAGCAGATGAACACTGAAGCTTTCTTT | CASSLREQMNTEAFF
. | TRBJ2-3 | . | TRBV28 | TGTGCCAGCAGTTTTAGTGGGCCCCCGGCGACAGATACGCAGTATTTT | CASSFSGPPATDTQYF
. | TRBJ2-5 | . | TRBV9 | TGTGCCAGCAGCGGAACTCCGCCGGGGGGCCTCCAAGAGACCCAGTACTTC | CASSGTPPGGLQETQYF
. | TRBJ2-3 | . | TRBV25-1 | TGTGCCAGCAGTGAAACCCTAGGGTCGCAGTATTTT | CASSETLGSQYF
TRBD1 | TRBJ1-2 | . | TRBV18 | TGTGCCAGCTCACAGGCCACAGGGGCCCGGGACTCTATCTATGGCTACACCTTC | CASSQATGARDSIYGYTF
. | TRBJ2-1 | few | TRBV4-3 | TGCGCCAGCAGCCAAGATGTCAGGAGCTCCTACAATGAGCAGTTCTTC | CASSQDVRSSYNEQFF
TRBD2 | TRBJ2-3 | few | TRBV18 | TGTGCCAGCTCACCCTCGCGGACTAGCGGCACAGATACGCAGTATTTT | CASSPSRTSGTDTQYF
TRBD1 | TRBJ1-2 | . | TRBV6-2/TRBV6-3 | TGTGCCAGCAGCTCCAGGGGGTTCGGAATAAACTATGGCTACACCTTC | CASSSRGFGINYGYTF
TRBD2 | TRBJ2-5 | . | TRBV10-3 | TGTGCCATCAGTGAGACGAACACTAGCGGAGGACGTCAAGAGACCCAGTACTTC | CAISETNTSGGRQETQYF
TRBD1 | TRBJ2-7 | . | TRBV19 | TGTGCCAGTAGTAGGGACAGTCCGGCCTACGAGCAGTACTTC | CASSRDSPAYEQYF
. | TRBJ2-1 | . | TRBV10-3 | TGTGCCATCAGTGAAGGTAGTTACGGGGAGACCTACAATGAGCAGTTCTTC | CAISEGSYGETYNEQFF
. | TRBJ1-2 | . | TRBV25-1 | TGTGCCAGCAGTGAATTTCGAGGGGTTGAAGGCTACACCTTC | CASSEFRGVEGYTF
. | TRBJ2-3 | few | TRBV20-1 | TGCAGTGCCCCTGACCTGCTGACTATCACAGATACGCAGTATTTT | CSAPDLLTITDTQYF
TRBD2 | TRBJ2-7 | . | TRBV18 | TGTGCCAGCTCACGGACTAGCGGGGACAACTACGAGCAGTACTTC | CASSRTSGDNYEQYF
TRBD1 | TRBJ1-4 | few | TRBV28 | TGTGCCAGCAGCAGAGACAGGGGACATAATGAAAAACTGTTTTTT | CASSRDRGHNEKLFF
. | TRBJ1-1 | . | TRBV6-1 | TGTGCCAGCAACGCTGGGTGGGGCGGAGACACTGAAGCTTTCTTT | CASNAGWGGDTEAFF
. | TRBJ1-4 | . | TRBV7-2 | TGTGCCAGCAGCTTAGCGACGCCAGGCGGTGAAAAACTGTTTTTT | CASSLATPGGEKLFF
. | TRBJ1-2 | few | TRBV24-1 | TGTGCCACCAGTGACGGGCTTCGGGCGGGCTATGGCTACACCTTC | CATSDGLRAGYGYTF
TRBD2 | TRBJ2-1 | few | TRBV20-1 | TGCAGTGCTTTCTTGGGGACTAGCGGGAGGGGGTCCTACAATGAGCAGTTCTTC | CSAFLGTSGRGSYNEQFF
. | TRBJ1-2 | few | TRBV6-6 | TGTGCCAGTCGGCAGTCGGGACGGCAGAACTATGGCTACACCTTC | CASRQSGRQNYGYTF
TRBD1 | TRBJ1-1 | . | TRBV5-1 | TGCGCCAGCAGCTGGACCGGGACAGGTGAAGGGGCTGAAGCTTTCTTT | CASSWTGTGEGAEAFF
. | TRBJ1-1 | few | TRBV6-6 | TGTGCCAGCAGGCCCACAGGGAGTTTAAGTGAAGCTTTCTTT | CASRPTGSLSEAFF
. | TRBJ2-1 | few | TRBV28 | TGTGCCAGCAGTTTTCTCTCGGGTCGGATAGAGCAGTTCTTC | CASSFLSGRIEQFF
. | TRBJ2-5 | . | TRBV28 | TGTGCCAGCAGTTTATTGGGGGGGGCGGTCGAGACCCAGTACTTC | CASSLLGGAVETQYF
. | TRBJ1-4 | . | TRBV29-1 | TGCAGCGTTGGGGAGGGTACTAATGAAAAACTGTTTTTT | CSVGEGTNEKLFF
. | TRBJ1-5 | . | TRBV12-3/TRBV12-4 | TGTACCAGCAGTTTTGGTGGAGGCAGGGCGGTTCAGCCCCAGCATTTT | CTSSFGGGRAVQPQHF
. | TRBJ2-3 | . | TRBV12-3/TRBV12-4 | TGTGCCAGCAGTTTGATAGGATTAAGCACAGATACGCAGTATTTT | CASSLIGLSTDTQYF
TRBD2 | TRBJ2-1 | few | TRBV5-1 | TGCGCCAGCAGCACCGGGACTAGCGGGGGGTTAAGTGAGCAGTTCTTC | CASSTGTSGGLSEQFF